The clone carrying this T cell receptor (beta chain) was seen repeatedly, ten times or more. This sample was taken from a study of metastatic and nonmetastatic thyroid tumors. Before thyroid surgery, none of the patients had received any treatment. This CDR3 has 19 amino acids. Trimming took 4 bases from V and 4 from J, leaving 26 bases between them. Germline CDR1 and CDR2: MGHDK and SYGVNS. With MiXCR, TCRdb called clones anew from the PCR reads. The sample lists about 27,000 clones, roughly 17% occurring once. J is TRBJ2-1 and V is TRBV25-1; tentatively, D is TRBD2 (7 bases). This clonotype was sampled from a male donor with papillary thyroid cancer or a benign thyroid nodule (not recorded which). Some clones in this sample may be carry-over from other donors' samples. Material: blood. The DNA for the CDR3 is TGTGCCAGCAGTGTACCCAGCGGGACAACTAACCTGATTTACAATGAGCAGTTCTTC. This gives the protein CASSVPSGTTNLIYNEQFF.